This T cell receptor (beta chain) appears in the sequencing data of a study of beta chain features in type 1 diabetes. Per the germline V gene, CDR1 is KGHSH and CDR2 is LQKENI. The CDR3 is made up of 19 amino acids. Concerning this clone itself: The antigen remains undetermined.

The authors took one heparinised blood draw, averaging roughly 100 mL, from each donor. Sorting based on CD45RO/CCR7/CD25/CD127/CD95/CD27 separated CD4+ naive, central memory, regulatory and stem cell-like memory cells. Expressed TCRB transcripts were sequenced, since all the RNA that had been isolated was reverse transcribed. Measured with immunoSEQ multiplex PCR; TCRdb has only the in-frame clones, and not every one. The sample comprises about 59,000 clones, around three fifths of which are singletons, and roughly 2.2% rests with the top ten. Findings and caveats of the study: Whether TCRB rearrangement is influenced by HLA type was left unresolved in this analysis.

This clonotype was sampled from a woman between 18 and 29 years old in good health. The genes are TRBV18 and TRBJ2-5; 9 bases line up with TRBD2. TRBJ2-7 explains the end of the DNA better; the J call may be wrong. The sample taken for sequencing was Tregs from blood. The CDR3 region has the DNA TGTGCCAGCTCACCACGAGGGAGCGGGGGGCCCTATTCTACCTACGAGCAGTACTTC. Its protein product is CASSPRGSGGPYSTYEQYF.